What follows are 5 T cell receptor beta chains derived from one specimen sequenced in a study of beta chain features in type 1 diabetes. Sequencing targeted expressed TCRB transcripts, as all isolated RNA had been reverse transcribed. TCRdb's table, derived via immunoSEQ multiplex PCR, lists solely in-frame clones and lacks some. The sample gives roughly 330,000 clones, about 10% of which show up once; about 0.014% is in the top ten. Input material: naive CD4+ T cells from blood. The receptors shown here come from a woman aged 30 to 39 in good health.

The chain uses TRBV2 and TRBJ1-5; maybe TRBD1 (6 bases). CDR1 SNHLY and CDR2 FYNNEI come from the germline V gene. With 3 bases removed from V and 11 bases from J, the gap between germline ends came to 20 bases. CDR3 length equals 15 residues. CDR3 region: CASSEWSGALEAQHF. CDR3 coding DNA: TGTGCCAGCAGTGAGTGGTCAGGGGCCCTTGAGGCCCAGCATTTT.

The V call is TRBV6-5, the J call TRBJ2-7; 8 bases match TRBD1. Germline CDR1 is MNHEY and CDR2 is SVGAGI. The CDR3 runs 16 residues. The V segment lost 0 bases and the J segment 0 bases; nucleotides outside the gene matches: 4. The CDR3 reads CASSYSWTGSSYEQYF. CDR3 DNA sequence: TGTGCCAGCAGTTACTCGTGGACAGGGAGCTCCTACGAGCAGTACTTC.

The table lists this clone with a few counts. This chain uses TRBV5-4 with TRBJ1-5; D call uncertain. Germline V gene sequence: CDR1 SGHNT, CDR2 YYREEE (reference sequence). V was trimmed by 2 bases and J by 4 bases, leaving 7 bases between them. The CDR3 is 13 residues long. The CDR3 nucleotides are TGTGCCAGCAGCTTCGACGGGAATCAGCCCCAGCATTTT. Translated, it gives CASSFDGNQPQHF.

In DNA form, the CDR3 reads TGTGCCACCAAGAGGGACGGGGGTTTGTACGAGCAGTACTTC. Protein sequence: CATKRDGGLYEQYF. The V call is TRBV6-5, the J call TRBJ2-7, with D possibly being TRBD2 (6 bases). Germline CDR1 MNHEY, CDR2 SVGAGI. The V and J ends lost 10 bases and 4 bases respectively, with 20 bases between them. This CDR3 has 14 residues.

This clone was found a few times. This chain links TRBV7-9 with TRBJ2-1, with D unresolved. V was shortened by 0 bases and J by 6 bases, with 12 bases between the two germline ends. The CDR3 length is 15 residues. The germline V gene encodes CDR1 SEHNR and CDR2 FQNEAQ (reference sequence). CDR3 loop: CASSLALLASNEQFF. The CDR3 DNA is TGTGCCAGCAGCTTAGCGCTCTTAGCCTCCAATGAGCAGTTCTTC.